Listed below are T cell receptor beta chains from one sample, sequenced in a study of T cell repertoires in cytomegalovirus infection. These receptors have no known antigen. One entry per CDR3 protein results from TCRdb running MiXCR on the reads. The sample shows about 570,000 distinct CDR3 sequences, roughly 42% of them seen only once. The material was cultured PBMCs, obtained from culture after CMV antigen stimulation. The receptors shown here come from a human donor in good health (CMV status not recorded). Some clones in this sample may be carry-over from other donors' samples. Both conserved end residues are part of each CDR3. The D gene is left open where the match is weak. Clone size is not always given. Where it is, it says once, few, many or a class for expanded clones.

clone size	V gene	D gene	J gene	CDR3 protein	CDR3 DNA
NA	TRBV4-2	NA	TRBJ2-7	CASSHPGTLYEQYF	TGTGCCAGCAGCCATCCCGGGACCCTGTACGAGCAGTACTTC
few	TRBV7-8	NA	TRBJ2-3	CASSLESEDTQYF	TGTGCCAGCAGCTTAGAATCTGAAGATACGCAGTATTTT
NA	TRBV19	TRBD2	TRBJ2-1	CATNLAGASEQFF	TGTGCCACGAATCTAGCGGGAGCGAGTGAGCAGTTCTTC
few	TRBV6-1	NA	TRBJ2-2	CASSGVWNTGELFF	TGTGCCAGCAGTGGCGTCTGGAACACCGGGGAGCTGTTTTTT
NA	TRBV9	NA	TRBJ1-1	CASGRAGEAFF	TGTGCCAGCGGGAGGGCGGGGGAAGCTTTCTTT
NA	TRBV20-1	NA	TRBJ1-2	CSATPGVDYGYTF	TGCAGTGCCACACCGGGGGTCGACTATGGCTACACCTTC
NA	TRBV12-3/TRBV12-4	NA	TRBJ1-6	CASSSGWNSPLHF	TGTGCCAGCAGTTCAGGCTGGAATTCACCCCTCCACTTT
NA	TRBV18	NA	TRBJ1-2	CASSPFNREGDGYTF	TGTGCCAGCTCACCGTTCAACAGGGAGGGTGACGGCTACACCTTC
many	TRBV7-2	NA	TRBJ1-1	CASSFGHMNTEAFF	TGTGCCAGCAGCTTTGGTCACATGAACACTGAAGCTTTCTTT
once	TRBV12-3/TRBV12-4	NA	TRBJ2-5	CASSFTERETQYF	TGTGCCAGCAGTTTTACGGAGAGAGAGACCCAGTACTTC
many	TRBV12-3/TRBV12-4	NA	TRBJ2-3	CASTQGSTAADTQYF	TGTGCCAGCACCCAGGGATCAACGGCGGCAGATACGCAGTATTTT
NA	TRBV4-3	NA	TRBJ1-2	CASSKEEGRNYGYTF	TGCGCCAGCAGCAAAGAAGAAGGCCGAAACTATGGCTACACCTTC
NA	TRBV10-3	TRBD1	TRBJ2-1	CAISESQGAMNEQFF	TGTGCCATCAGTGAGTCACAGGGGGCGATGAATGAGCAGTTCTTC
few	TRBV7-2	NA	TRBJ2-1	CASSPLLASNEQFF	TGTGCCAGCAGCCCTCTCCTAGCTTCCAATGAGCAGTTCTTC
NA	TRBV2	NA	TRBJ1-5	CASSTGTPQPQHF	TGTGCCAGCAGTACCGGGACACCTCAGCCCCAGCATTTT
few	TRBV15	NA	TRBJ2-3	CATSRDRGPGGTDTQYF	TGTGCCACCAGCAGAGATCGGGGCCCGGGGGGCACAGATACGCAGTATTTT
NA	TRBV12-3/TRBV12-4	TRBD1	TRBJ2-3	CASRQGFTDTQYF	TGTGCCAGCAGACAGGGGTTCACAGATACGCAGTATTTT
NA	TRBV6-1	TRBD1	TRBJ1-5	CASSYRTGSNQPQHF	TGTGCCAGCAGCTACAGGACAGGTAGCAATCAGCCCCAGCATTTT
NA	TRBV10-3	NA	TRBJ1-4	CAISETGGGEKLFF	TGTGCCATCAGTGAGACAGGAGGTGGCGAAAAACTGTTTTTT
NA	TRBV5-4	TRBD1	TRBJ1-4	CASSKKTGANSEKLFF	TGTGCCAGCAGCAAAAAGACAGGGGCCAACTCGGAAAAACTGTTTTTT
NA	TRBV7-4	TRBD2	TRBJ2-1	CAGGREDREQFF	TGTGCAGGGGGGCGGGAGGACCGTGAGCAGTTCTTC
many	TRBV7-8	TRBD1	TRBJ1-1	CASSLPGGPKRGLNTEAFF	TGTGCCAGCAGCTTACCAGGGGGCCCTAAAAGGGGGCTGAACACTGAAGCTTTCTTT
few	TRBV7-8	NA	TRBJ1-1	CASSPGPAEAFF	TGTGCCAGCAGCCCAGGCCCAGCGGAGGCTTTCTTT
NA	TRBV24-1	NA	TRBJ2-5	CATSATAWDQETQYF	TGTGCCACCAGTGCCACAGCATGGGACCAAGAGACCCAGTACTTC
many	TRBV6-5	NA	TRBJ1-3	CASSYSRTSGNTIYF	TGTGCCAGCAGTTACTCGCGAACTTCTGGAAACACCATATATTTT
NA	TRBV7-9	NA	TRBJ2-7	CASSRWEIEQYF	TGTGCCAGCAGCCGCTGGGAGATTGAGCAGTACTTC
NA	TRBV28	TRBD1	TRBJ1-5	CASRPQGAAGQPQHF	TGTGCCAGCAGACCTCAGGGGGCAGCGGGTCAGCCCCAGCATTTT
NA	TRBV7-2	TRBD1	TRBJ1-2	CASSRQTGENGYTF	TGTGCCAGCAGCCGCCAGACAGGGGAGAATGGCTACACCTTC
few	TRBV7-7	TRBD2	TRBJ2-7	CASSPGSGGTYEQYF	TGTGCCAGCAGCCCGGGGAGCGGGGGGACCTACGAGCAGTACTTC
few	TRBV7-2	NA	TRBJ1-4	CASEPGRGGGKLFF	TGTGCCAGCGAACCCGGACGGGGGGGGGGAAAACTGTTTTTT
few	TRBV7-6	NA	TRBJ2-1	CASSQEMSYNEQFF	TGTGCCAGCAGCCAGGAGATGAGCTACAATGAGCAGTTCTTC
many	TRBV7-2	TRBD2	TRBJ2-7	CASSFLGGALYGSYEQYF	TGTGCCAGCAGCTTCTTGGGAGGGGCCCTCTATGGTTCCTACGAGCAGTACTTC
NA	TRBV15	NA	TRBJ1-6	CATSRDQHRDSPLHF	TGTGCCACCAGCAGAGATCAACATAGGGATTCACCCCTCCACTTT
few	TRBV28	TRBD1	TRBJ1-5	CASSPLGTVYSNQPQHF	TGTGCCAGCAGCCCTTTAGGGACAGTTTATAGCAATCAGCCCCAGCATTTT
few	TRBV12-3/TRBV12-4	NA	TRBJ1-1	CASSLGLFRIAFF	TGTGCCAGCAGTTTGGGCCTGTTTCGCATCGCTTTCTTT
few	TRBV19	TRBD1	TRBJ2-1	CASSIWGQGVAVASYNEQFF	TGTGCCAGTAGTATATGGGGACAGGGGGTAGCGGTGGCCTCCTACAATGAGCAGTTCTTC
many	TRBV7-6	NA	TRBJ2-2	CASSLEASTGELFF	TGTGCCAGCAGCTTAGAGGCGAGCACCGGGGAGCTGTTTTTT
few	TRBV7-2	NA	TRBJ2-2	CAIHDRETGELFF	TGTGCCATCCATGACCGAGAGACCGGGGAGCTGTTTTTT
NA	TRBV29-1	TRBD2	TRBJ2-7	CSAITSGSRAYEQYF	TGCAGCGCAATCACTAGCGGGAGTAGGGCCTACGAGCAGTACTTC
few	TRBV24-1	NA	TRBJ2-5	CATSEQGWGETQYF	TGTGCCACCAGTGAACAGGGTTGGGGAGAGACCCAGTACTTC
NA	TRBV19	TRBD2	TRBJ2-3	CASRAPGLASTDTQYF	TGTGCCAGTAGAGCTCCGGGACTAGCTAGTACAGATACGCAGTATTTT
NA	TRBV4-1	NA	TRBJ1-4	CASSQVTGVREKLFF	TGCGCCAGCAGCCAAGTCACTGGGGTCCGCGAAAAACTGTTTTTT
NA	TRBV27	TRBD2	TRBJ2-7	CASRASGMGEQYF	TGTGCCAGCAGGGCTAGCGGTATGGGGGAGCAGTACTTC
NA	TRBV11-3	NA	TRBJ2-3	CASSRMGSTDTQYF	TGTGCCAGCAGCCGGATGGGGAGCACAGATACGCAGTATTTT
NA	TRBV4-3	NA	TRBJ2-2	CASSPHGMNTGELFF	TGCGCCAGCAGCCCCCACGGGATGAACACCGGGGAGCTGTTTTTT
NA	TRBV7-2	NA	TRBJ2-7	CASSFSSGTEQYF	TGTGCCAGCAGCTTCTCCTCCGGGACCGAGCAGTACTTC